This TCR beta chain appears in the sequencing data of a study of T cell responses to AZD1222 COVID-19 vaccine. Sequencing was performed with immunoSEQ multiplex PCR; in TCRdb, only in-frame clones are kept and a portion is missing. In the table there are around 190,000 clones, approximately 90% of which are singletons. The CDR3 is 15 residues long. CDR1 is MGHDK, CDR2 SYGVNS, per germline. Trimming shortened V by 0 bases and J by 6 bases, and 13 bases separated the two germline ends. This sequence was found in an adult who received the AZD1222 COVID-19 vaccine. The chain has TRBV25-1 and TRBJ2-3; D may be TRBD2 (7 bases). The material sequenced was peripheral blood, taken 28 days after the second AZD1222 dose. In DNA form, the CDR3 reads TGTGCCAGCAGTGAATACAGGGGAGGGGTGGATACGCAGTATTTT. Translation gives CASSEYRGGVDTQYF.